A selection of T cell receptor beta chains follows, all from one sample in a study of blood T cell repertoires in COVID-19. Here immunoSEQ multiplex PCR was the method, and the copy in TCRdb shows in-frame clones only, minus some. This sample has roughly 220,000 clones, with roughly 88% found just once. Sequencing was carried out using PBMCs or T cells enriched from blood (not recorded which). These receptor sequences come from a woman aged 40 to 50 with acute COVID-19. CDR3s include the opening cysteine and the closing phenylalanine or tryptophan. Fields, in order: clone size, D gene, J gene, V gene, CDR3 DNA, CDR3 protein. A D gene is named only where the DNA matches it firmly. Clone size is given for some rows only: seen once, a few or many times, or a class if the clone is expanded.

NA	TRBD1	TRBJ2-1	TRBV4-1	TGCGCCAGCAGCCAAGGGCAGGGGGTTGGTAATGAGCAGTTCTTC	CASSQGQGVGNEQFF
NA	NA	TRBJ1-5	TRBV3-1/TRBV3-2	TGTGCCAGCAGCCTAAACGGCAGGGTCCGACAGCCCCAGCATTTT	CASSLNGRVRQPQHF
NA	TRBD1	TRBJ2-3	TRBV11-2	TGTGCCAGCAGCTTAGGTGTACACACAGGGGGCGCCACAGATACGCAGTATTTT	CASSLGVHTGGATDTQYF
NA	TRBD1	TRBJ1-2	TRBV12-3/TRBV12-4	TGTGCCAGCAGTCAACAGGGGTTCTATGGCTACACCTTC	CASSQQGFYGYTF
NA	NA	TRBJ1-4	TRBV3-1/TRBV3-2	TGTGCCAGCAGCCAAGCGCTCGGATTGACAGGCTCTGATGAAAAACTGTTTTTT	CASSQALGLTGSDEKLFF
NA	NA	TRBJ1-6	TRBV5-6	TGTGCCAGCAGCCGCGGGGGCCCACCCCTCCACTTT	CASSRGGPPLHF
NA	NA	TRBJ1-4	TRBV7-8	TGTGCCAGCAGCTTCTCCCTGGGCAGGGCAACTAATGAAAAACTGTTTTTT	CASSFSLGRATNEKLFF
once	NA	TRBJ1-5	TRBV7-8	TGTGCCAGCAGCTTAGAAGGCGGTACCTTCAATCAGCCCCAGCATTTT	CASSLEGGTFNQPQHF
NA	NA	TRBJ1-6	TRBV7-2	TGTGCCAGCAGCTTCGGCACAGGGTTCTACTCACCCCTCCACTTT	CASSFGTGFYSPLHF
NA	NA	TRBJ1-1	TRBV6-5	TGTGCCAGCACTCGAAGGGGTGAAGCTTTCTTT	CASTRRGEAFF
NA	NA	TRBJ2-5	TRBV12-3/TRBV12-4	TGTGCCAGCGGGTACAGGGTGCCCCAGTACTTC	CASGYRVPQYF
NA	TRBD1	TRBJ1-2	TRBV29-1	TGCAGCGTTGGACAGGGGTACTATGGCTACACCTTC	CSVGQGYYGYTF
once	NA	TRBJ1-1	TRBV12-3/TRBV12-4	TGTGCCAGCAGTCGACAGGCTAGGACTGAAGCTTTCTTT	CASSRQARTEAFF
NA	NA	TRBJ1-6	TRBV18	TGTGCCAGCTCACCAAGAACAGTCACTAATTCACCCCTCCACTTT	CASSPRTVTNSPLHF
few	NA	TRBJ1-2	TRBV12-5	TGTGCTAGTGGGAATTCAGTCGTCTATGGCTACACCTTC	CASGNSVVYGYTF
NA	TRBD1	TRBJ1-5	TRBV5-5	TGTGCCAGCAGCTTAGACAGGGTAAATCAGCCCCAGCATTTT	CASSLDRVNQPQHF
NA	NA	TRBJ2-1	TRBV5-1	TGCGCCAGCAGCTTGGCCACCGGGGTCTACAATGAGCAGTTCTTC	CASSLATGVYNEQFF
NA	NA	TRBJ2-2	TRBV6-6	TGTGCCACCACTTTAACAGGGATCGAGCTGTTTTTT	CATTLTGIELFF
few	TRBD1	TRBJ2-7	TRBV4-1	TGCGCCAGCAGGTACCGGGACAGGGGAGAGTACGAGCAGTACTTC	CASRYRDRGEYEQYF
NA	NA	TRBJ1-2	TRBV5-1	TGCGCCAGCAGCTTGGGGGCACCCCCAACTAGCTATGGCTACACCTTC	CASSLGAPPTSYGYTF
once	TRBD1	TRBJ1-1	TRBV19	TGTGCCAGTAGTATGTCGACAGGGGTGTACACTGAAGCTTTCTTT	CASSMSTGVYTEAFF
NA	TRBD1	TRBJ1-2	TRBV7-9	TGTGCCAGCAGCTTTCCGGGACAGGGGGCGAACGGCTACACCTTC	CASSFPGQGANGYTF
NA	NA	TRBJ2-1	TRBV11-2	TGTGCCAGCAGCTTAGAGGGAGGAGGGCAGTTCTTC	CASSLEGGGQFF
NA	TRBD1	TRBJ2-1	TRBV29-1	TGCAGCGTTGAGCTGCCGGGACAGGGGAGCTCCTACAATGAGCAGTTCTTC	CSVELPGQGSSYNEQFF
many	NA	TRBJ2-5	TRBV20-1	TGCAGTGCCCCCTTGCGAAAGACCCAGTACTTC	CSAPLRKTQYF
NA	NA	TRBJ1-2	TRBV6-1	TGTGCCAGCAGTGATAACAGGGAGAGATGGGACTATGGCTACACCTTC	CASSDNRERWDYGYTF
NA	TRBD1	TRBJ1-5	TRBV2	TGTGCCAGCAGTCTAAGGGACAGCCTGAGGCCCCAGCATTTT	CASSLRDSLRPQHF
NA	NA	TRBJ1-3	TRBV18	TGTGCCAGCTCTCAACGGGACACGGTTAGGGGATCTGGAAACACCATATATTTT	CASSQRDTVRGSGNTIYF
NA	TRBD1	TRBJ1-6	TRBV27	TGTGCCAGCAGTTCTGGACAGGGAACGACAATGGGAAATTCACCCCTCCACTTT	CASSSGQGTTMGNSPLHF
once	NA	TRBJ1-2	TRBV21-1	TGTGCCAGCAGTCCTATCCACTATGGCTACACCTTC	CASSPIHYGYTF